This T cell receptor beta chain was retrieved from a study of blood T cell repertoires in COVID-19. Turning to the study itself: Samples representing acute and convalescent COVID-19 were sourced from the United States, Italy and Spain.

Per the original data handling: Amplification with reference gene primers provided the estimates of nucleated cell counts. Profiling relied on immunoSEQ multiplex PCR, and the TCRdb table lists in-frame clones only, not all of them. That table furnishes V, J and clone size, whereas the DNA furnished D and trimming. This sample has about 370,000 clones, with 89% found just once. V shed 1 base and J shed 5 bases, with 11 bases lying between them. Germline V gene data show CDR1 as MNHEY and CDR2 as SVGEGT. The CDR3 contains 14 residues. The chain joins TRBV6-2 or TRBV6-3 to TRBJ2-5, with D unclear. The sequence was obtained from a woman between 25 and 40 years old with COVID-19, enrolled during active disease. Source material: peripheral blood. CDR3 residues: CASSYLYSKETQYF. CDR3 bases: TGTGCCAGCAGTTACTTGTACAGTAAGGAGACCCAGTACTTC.